This T cell receptor beta chain originates from a study of molecular identifiers for immune sequencing clone quantification. This clonotype has only a few counts. The antigen is undetermined. With listed TCR primers and previously described methods, bulk TCR libraries were prepared. One entry per CDR3 protein, called by TCRdb with MiXCR from the PCR reads. The sample includes nearly 8,500 distinct CDR3 sequences, around a third seen only once; the top ten take approximately 5.6%. Findings and caveats of the study: Clones with over 20 RNA copies captured over 99% of effector molecules but under 1% of naive ones.

Trimming left V 3 bases short and J 7 bases short, with 22 bases between. Germline V gene lookup returns CDR1 MNHEY and CDR2 SMNVEV (reference sequence). CDR3 length: 16 amino acids. Sorted cell numbers of roughly 19,000 to 1,000,000, with 10%, 30% or 50% RNA, served as input for naive CD8 libraries. Naive CD8 T cells underwent sorting with the CD8+CD4-CCR7+CD45RA+ definition. This sequence was found in a human donor in good health. Some libraries in this study had Jurkat cell RNA spiked in. The rearrangement joins TRBV27 to TRBJ2-7; no clear D gene. Sequenced input: naive CD8+ T cells from blood, with Jurkat cell RNA spiked in. Subset reported: FACS-sorted CD8+CD4-CCR7+CD45RA+ naive T cells. Written as DNA, the CDR3 is TGTGCCAGCAGTTTTGGGCAGATTGGCGGTCTACGGGAGCAGTACTTC. This codes for CASSFGQIGGLREQYF.